This T cell receptor (beta chain) was sequenced during a study of T cell repertoires in cytomegalovirus infection. TCRdb ran MiXCR on the reads and lists one entry per CDR3 protein. The sample lists 650,000 to 900,000 distinct CDR3 sequences; 25% to 30% were seen once. Regarding the study as a whole: Across the ex vivo response, the dominant clonotypes were HLA-C-restricted CMV-specific TCR beta clonotypes.

Germline V gene data show CDR1 as KGHSH and CDR2 as LQKENI. Trimming removed 4 bases at V and 2 bases at J, with 11 bases between. This CDR3 is 14 amino acids long. This clonotype occurred many times. What it binds is unknown. J is TRBJ1-2 and V is TRBV18; D is uncertain. The sequences come from cultured CD8+ T cells from PBMCs, collected from culture after CMV antigen stimulation. The receptor's source is a human donor in good health (CMV status not recorded). Some clones in this sample may be carry-over from other donors' samples. The CDR3 DNA reads TGTGCCAGCTCACACCTAAGACACAACTATGGCTACACCTTC. Translation gives CASSHLRHNYGYTF.